The rows below give T cell receptor beta chains drawn from one sample of a study of blood T cell repertoires in COVID-19. The protocol was immunoSEQ multiplex PCR, while the TCRdb copy is restricted to in-frame clones and leaves out a portion. There are around 390,000 clones in the sample; approximately 87% occur only once, and about 9.4% lies in the top ten. Sequenced material: PBMCs or T cells enriched from blood (not recorded which). These receptors were collected from a woman aged 50 to 60 who had recovered from COVID-19. The CDR3 runs from the conserved cysteine through the conserved F or W. The D gene is left open where the match is weak. Some rows have no size entry. The others give once, few or many, or a class for an expanded clone.

clone size	V gene	D gene	J gene	CDR3 protein	CDR3 DNA
NA	TRBV7-2	NA	TRBJ1-3	CASSLGEGVSSGNTIYF	TGTGCCAGCAGCTTAGGGGAGGGTGTTAGCTCTGGAAACACCATATATTTT
NA	TRBV5-1	TRBD1	TRBJ1-2	CASSWGFRGQSEGYTF	TGCGCCAGCAGCTGGGGATTCAGGGGGCAATCGGAAGGCTACACCTTC
NA	TRBV19	TRBD1	TRBJ2-1	CASSHGQGPHNEQFF	TGTGCCAGTAGTCACGGACAGGGCCCCCACAATGAGCAGTTCTTC
NA	TRBV12-3/TRBV12-4	NA	TRBJ1-2	CASGSGSNYGYTF	TGTGCCAGCGGGTCGGGGAGTAACTATGGCTACACCTTC
NA	TRBV28	NA	TRBJ1-6	CASEQAAYNSPLHF	TGTGCCAGTGAGCAAGCTGCCTATAATTCACCCCTCCACTTT
once	TRBV18	TRBD1	TRBJ1-6	CASSQTAGGSSYNSPLHF	TGTGCCAGCTCACAGACAGCAGGGGGGAGCTCCTATAATTCACCCCTCCACTTT
NA	TRBV4-1	NA	TRBJ1-2	CASSRLQGFNYGYTF	TGCGCCAGCAGCCGCTTACAGGGATTTAACTATGGCTACACCTTC
NA	TRBV10-3	NA	TRBJ1-2	CAISTGVQGLVGYTF	TGTGCCATCAGCACGGGCGTTCAGGGGTTGGTTGGCTACACCTTC
NA	TRBV6-5	NA	TRBJ1-1	CASSPAAGSGTEAFF	TGTGCCAGCAGTCCGGCGGCAGGTTCAGGGACTGAAGCTTTCTTT
NA	TRBV5-6	NA	TRBJ1-3	CASSFRRGPGNTIYF	TGTGCCAGCAGCTTTCGCAGGGGACCTGGAAACACCATATATTTT
few	TRBV5-1	NA	TRBJ2-7	CASSQRTGEYEQYF	TGCGCCAGCAGCCAAAGGACGGGGGAGTACGAGCAGTACTTC
NA	TRBV28	NA	TRBJ2-4	CASSGGRLGGNIQYF	TGTGCCAGCAGTGGCGGGCGCCTGGGGGGAAACATTCAGTACTTC
NA	TRBV28	TRBD1	TRBJ1-1	CASRTQGTGNTEAFF	TGTGCCAGCAGAACACAAGGGACAGGAAACACTGAAGCTTTCTTT
NA	TRBV27	TRBD1	TRBJ1-2	CASSPWGQAGGYTF	TGTGCCAGCAGTCCCTGGGGACAGGCGGGCGGCTACACCTTC
NA	TRBV9	NA	TRBJ2-7	CASSVGPGFHNEQYF	TGTGCCAGCAGCGTAGGGCCCGGGTTTCATAACGAGCAGTACTTC
NA	TRBV2	TRBD1	TRBJ1-1	CASNRQGAAEAFF	TGTGCCAGCAATAGACAGGGGGCGGCTGAAGCTTTCTTT
NA	TRBV19	NA	TRBJ1-3	CASTLQNSGNTIYF	TGTGCCAGTACCCTACAGAACTCTGGAAACACCATATATTTT
NA	TRBV7-9	NA	TRBJ1-2	CASSFGLGAQDGYTF	TGTGCCAGCAGCTTCGGTCTGGGGGCGCAGGATGGCTACACCTTC
once	TRBV13	TRBD2	TRBJ2-3	CASKFDTSGGDTQYF	TGTGCCAGCAAGTTCGATACTAGCGGGGGTGATACGCAGTATTTT
NA	TRBV28	TRBD1	TRBJ1-1	CASSPSPGQLMNTEAFF	TGTGCCAGCAGTCCCTCCCCGGGACAGCTCATGAACACTGAAGCTTTCTTT
once	TRBV12-3/TRBV12-4	NA	TRBJ1-5	CASREQGDQPQHF	TGTGCCAGCAGGGAACAGGGAGACCAGCCCCAGCATTTT
NA	TRBV27	TRBD1	TRBJ2-1	CASSSMARQGEQFF	TGTGCCAGCAGTTCCATGGCCCGACAGGGCGAGCAGTTCTTC
NA	TRBV7-6	TRBD1	TRBJ2-7	CASSLYGTGDYEQYF	TGTGCCAGCAGCTTGTATGGGACAGGGGACTACGAGCAGTACTTC
NA	TRBV2	TRBD1	TRBJ1-5	CASSADRGFGQPQHF	TGTGCCAGCAGTGCCGACAGGGGATTCGGGCAGCCCCAGCATTTT
NA	TRBV19	TRBD1	TRBJ2-7	CASSTRTGVGGEQYF	TGTGCCAGTAGTACAAGGACAGGGGTGGGCGGCGAGCAGTACTTC
NA	TRBV5-1	NA	TRBJ1-2	CASSLAGGEGYTF	TGCGCCAGCAGCTTGGCCGGCGGGGAAGGCTACACCTTC
NA	TRBV4-2	TRBD1	TRBJ1-2	CASSQAPGQMDNYGYTF	TGTGCCAGCAGCCAAGCTCCGGGACAGATGGATAACTATGGCTACACCTTC
NA	TRBV5-4	TRBD1	TRBJ1-1	CASSPDRFVTEAFF	TGTGCCAGCAGCCCGGACAGGTTTGTGACTGAAGCTTTCTTT
NA	TRBV19	NA	TRBJ2-5	CASSRGRLVMGQETQYF	TGTGCCAGTAGTAGGGGGAGACTAGTAATGGGCCAAGAGACCCAGTACTTC
NA	TRBV23-1	TRBD1	TRBJ1-5	CASSQSLTGESNQPQHF	TGCGCCAGCAGTCAATCCCTTACAGGGGAGAGCAATCAGCCCCAGCATTTT
NA	TRBV27	NA	TRBJ1-5	CASSLRQPFPQHF	TGTGCCAGCAGTTTGCGGCAGCCCTTTCCCCAGCATTTT
NA	TRBV28	NA	TRBJ2-5	CASSLGSKETQYF	TGTGCCAGCAGTTTAGGGAGCAAGGAGACCCAGTACTTC
few	TRBV5-4	NA	TRBJ1-1	CASSLVPVVGGTEAFF	TGTGCCAGCAGCTTGGTCCCAGTGGTTGGTGGCACTGAAGCTTTCTTT
NA	TRBV4-2	TRBD1	TRBJ1-1	CASSPLWGTADTEAFF	TGTGCCAGCAGCCCTCTTTGGGGGACAGCAGACACTGAAGCTTTCTTT
NA	TRBV5-1	TRBD1	TRBJ1-1	CASSPGGARNTEAFF	TGCGCCAGCAGCCCAGGGGGCGCCCGGAACACTGAAGCTTTCTTT
once	TRBV4-1	TRBD2	TRBJ2-1	CASSQDTGTRRFF	TGCGCCAGCAGCCAAGATACAGGGACTAGACGGTTCTTC
few	TRBV3-1/TRBV3-2	NA	TRBJ1-6	CASSQLRRAPYNSPLHF	TGTGCCAGCAGCCAATTGAGGAGGGCCCCTTATAATTCACCCCTCCACTTT
NA	TRBV7-6	TRBD1	TRBJ1-3	CASSSLGTAGNTIYF	TGTGCCAGCAGCTCACTCGGGACAGCTGGAAACACCATATATTTT
NA	TRBV19	NA	TRBJ1-1	CATNYGATGTRTEAFF	TGTGCCACCAACTACGGGGCCACCGGGACAAGAACTGAAGCTTTCTTT